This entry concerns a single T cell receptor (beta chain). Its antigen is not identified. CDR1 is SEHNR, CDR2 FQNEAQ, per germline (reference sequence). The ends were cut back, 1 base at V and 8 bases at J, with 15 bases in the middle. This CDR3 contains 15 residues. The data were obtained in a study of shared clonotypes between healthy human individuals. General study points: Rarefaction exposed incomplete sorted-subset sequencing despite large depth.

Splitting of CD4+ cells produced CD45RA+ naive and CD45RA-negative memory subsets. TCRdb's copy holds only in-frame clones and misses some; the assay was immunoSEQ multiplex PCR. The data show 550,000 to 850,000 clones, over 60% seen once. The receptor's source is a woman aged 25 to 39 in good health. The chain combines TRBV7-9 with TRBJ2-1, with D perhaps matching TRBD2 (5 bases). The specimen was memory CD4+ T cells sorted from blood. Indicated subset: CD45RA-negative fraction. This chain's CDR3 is CASSLGGLRVDEQFF. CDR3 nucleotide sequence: TGTGCCAGCAGCTTAGGAGGGCTTCGTGTGGATGAGCAGTTCTTC.